The source of this TCR beta chain is a study of glioma-infiltrating T cells. The germline V gene has CDR1 MNHEY and CDR2 SMNVEV (reference sequence). CDR3 length: 15 residues. V was cut by 5 bases and J by 0 bases, with 11 bases left in between. There are a few counts of this clonotype. The iRepertoire nested amplicon-rescue multiplex PCR amplified TCR alpha and beta CDR3s from RNA. One-step reverse transcription and amplification started from approximately 100-400 ng of tissue mRNA or PBMC total RNA. Each CDR3 protein is one row after TCRdb ran MiXCR on the multiplex PCR reads. This table holds 300,000 to 450,000 distinct CDR3 sequences, around 38% found once.

The sequencing input was glioma tissue, nonneoplastic brain tissue, or PBMCs (not recorded which). The source is a human donor with low-grade glioma or glioblastoma, undergoing nonglioma brain surgery, or in good health (not recorded which). This rearrangement joins TRBV27 to TRBJ1-3; D not resolved. The CDR3 region is CASSPVPPSGNTIYF. Written as DNA, the CDR3 is TGTGCCAGCAGTCCCGTTCCCCCCTCTGGAAACACCATATATTTT.